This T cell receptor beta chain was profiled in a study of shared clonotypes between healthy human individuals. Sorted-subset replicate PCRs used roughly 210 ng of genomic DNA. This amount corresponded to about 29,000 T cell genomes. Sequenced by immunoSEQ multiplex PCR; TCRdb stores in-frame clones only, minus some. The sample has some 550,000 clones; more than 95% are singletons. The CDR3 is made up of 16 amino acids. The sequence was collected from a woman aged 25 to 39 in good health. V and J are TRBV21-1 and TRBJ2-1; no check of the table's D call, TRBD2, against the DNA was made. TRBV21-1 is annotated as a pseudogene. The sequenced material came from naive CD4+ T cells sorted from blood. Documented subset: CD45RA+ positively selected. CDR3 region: CASSKAALAEDNEQFF. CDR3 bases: TGTGCCAGCAGCAAAGCGGCGCTAGCGGAGGACAACGAGCAGTTCTTC.